This T cell receptor beta chain was captured in a study of identical twins. In TCRdb, the 5' RACE reads were re-called with MiXCR into one record per CDR3 protein. The repertoire holds 1.5 million to 2 million distinct CDR3 sequences, about 31% seen once, with roughly 0.3% in the top ten. Whole-study findings and limits: There was more out-of-frame TCR alpha sharing in monozygotic twins than models estimated.

There are a few counts of this clonotype. Its antigen is not known. The CDR3 runs 17 residues. Trimming removed 5 bases at V and 0 bases at J, with 17 bases between. Germline V gene data show CDR1 as SGHTA and CDR2 as FQGNSA. What was sequenced was cord blood. This clonotype originated in a newborn girl in good health. The J gene is TRBJ1-5, the V gene TRBV7-2, with a weak D call TRBD1 (6 bases). CDR3 nucleotide sequence: TGTGCCAGCAGCCCGACCCGAGGACAGTATAGCAATCAGCCCCAGCATTTT. Translated: CASSPTRGQYSNQPQHF.